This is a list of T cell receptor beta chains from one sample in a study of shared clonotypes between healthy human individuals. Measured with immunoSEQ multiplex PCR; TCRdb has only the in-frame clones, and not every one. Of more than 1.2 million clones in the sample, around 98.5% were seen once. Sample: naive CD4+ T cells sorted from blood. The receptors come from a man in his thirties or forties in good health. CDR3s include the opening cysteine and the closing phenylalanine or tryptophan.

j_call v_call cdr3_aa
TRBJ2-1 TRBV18 CASSPPNRLQGEFGLKSSYNEQFF
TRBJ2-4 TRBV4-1 CASSQDLRVAKNIQYF
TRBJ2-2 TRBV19 CASRGRRPNTGELFF
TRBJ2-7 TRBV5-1 CASSLTGSSEQYF
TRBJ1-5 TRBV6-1 CASSEFLGGISNQPQHF
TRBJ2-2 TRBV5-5 CASSSGVTGELFF
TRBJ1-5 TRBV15 CATSRGGGNQPQHF
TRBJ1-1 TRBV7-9 CASSQTGLVTEAFF
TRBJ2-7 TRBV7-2 CASSLVGVTYEQYF
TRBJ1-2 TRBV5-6 CASSLSDSVGGYGYTF
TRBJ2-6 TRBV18 CASFLQPGANVLTF
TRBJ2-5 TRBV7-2 CASSLGGTQYF
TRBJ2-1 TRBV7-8 CASSGSPLRGSYNEQFF
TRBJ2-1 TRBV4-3 CASSQELAGGPVF
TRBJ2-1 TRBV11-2 CASSLVAGPYNEQFF
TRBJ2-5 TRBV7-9 CASSTTGGETQYF
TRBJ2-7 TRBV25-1 CASSDGGRGPYEQYF
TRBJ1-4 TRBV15 CATSLDKAANEKLFF
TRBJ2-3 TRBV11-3 CASSQGLVYTDTQYF
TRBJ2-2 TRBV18 CASSTSTGSTGELFF
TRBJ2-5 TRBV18 CASSPRGGQGLETQYF
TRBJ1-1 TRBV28 CASSFLGGYTEAFF
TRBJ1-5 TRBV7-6 CASSLAHTGDQPQHF
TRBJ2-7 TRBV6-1 CASRVGGATYEQYF
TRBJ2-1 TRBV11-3 CASSLNAGKKGDEQFF
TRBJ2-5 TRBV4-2 CASSHSLGTSGRLETQYF
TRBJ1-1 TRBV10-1 CASSGPNTEAFF
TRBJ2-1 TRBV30 CAGKQGAYEQFF
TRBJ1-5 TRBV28 CASIRGRGISNQPQHF